A single sample gave rise to the 27 T cell receptor beta chains below, sequenced in a study of OX40 agonist ivuxolimab in advanced cancers. The protocol was immunoSEQ multiplex PCR, while the TCRdb copy is restricted to in-frame clones and leaves out a portion. The sample includes 25,000 to 35,000 clones, around 74% of them seen just once. The input for sequencing was CD4+ or CD8+ T cells sorted from blood, taken in a trial of the OX40 agonist ivuxolimab. The source of these receptors is an adult with an advanced solid tumor such as melanoma, head and neck, liver or kidney cancer.

This chain links TRBV6-6 with TRBJ1-1; 8 bases map to TRBD1. Unmatched junction bases numbered 11, after V lost 7 bases and J lost 4 bases. CDR3 length: 15 amino acids. CDR1 is MNHNY, CDR2 SVGAGI, per germline (reference sequence). The CDR3 sequence: CASIGRGQPGTEAFF. The DNA of the CDR3 is TGTGCCAGCATCGGCAGGGGGCAGCCGGGCACTGAAGCTTTCTTT.

This chain joins TRBV7-9 and TRBJ1-1; 8 nucleotides agree with TRBD1. The CDR3 spans 13 residues. With 2 bases clipped from V and 7 bases from J, the junction kept 3 bases outside the gene matches. Per the germline V gene, CDR1 is SEHNR and CDR2 is FQNEAQ (reference sequence). CDR3 sequence reads: CASSLIDRGEAFF. CDR3 DNA sequence: TGTGCCAGCAGCTTAATCGACAGGGGTGAAGCTTTCTTT.

The chain is built from TRBV14 and TRBJ2-7; D is uncertain. This CDR3 comprises 15 residues. Germline V gives CDR1 SGHDN, CDR2 FVKESK. Trimming removed 3 bases at V and 2 bases at J, with 14 bases between. CDR3 region: CASSQMGTGAYEQYF. CDR3 bases: TGTGCCAGCAGCCAGATGGGAACTGGGGCCTACGAGCAGTACTTC.

The sample holds one count of this clone. The same CDR3 also results from other DNA sequences found in this sample. V is TRBV30 and J is TRBJ1-2; TRBD1 might be the D (5 bases). This CDR3 has 13 amino acids. Looked up from germline, CDR1 is GTSNPN and CDR2 is SVGIG (reference sequence). V was trimmed by 0 bases and J by 9 bases, leaving 14 bases between them. The chain's CDR3 is CAWSVGDRVRYTF. The CDR3 region has the DNA TGTGCCTGGAGTGTAGGGGATAGGGTTCGCTACACCTTC.

V usage is TRBV9 and J usage is TRBJ1-5; D is uncertain. The CDR3 has 14 residues. Trimming removed 0 bases at V and 4 bases at J, with 8 bases between. Per germline, CDR1 SGDLS and CDR2 YYNGEE. CDR3: CASSVDGRNQPQHF. The CDR3 DNA reads as TGTGCCAGCAGCGTAGATGGAAGAAATCAGCCCCAGCATTTT.

This clone occurred once. The chain carries TRBV7-8 and TRBJ2-3; D not certain. The germline V gene has CDR1 SGHVS and CDR2 FQNEAQ. This CDR3 is built from 14 residues. The ends were cut back, 0 bases at V and 5 bases at J, with 9 bases in the middle. The CDR3 DNA follows: TGTGCCAGCAGCTTAGCGACGGACCGAGATACGCAGTATTTT. Its translation is CASSLATDRDTQYF.

The rearrangement joins TRBV27 to TRBJ2-7; 8 nucleotides line up with TRBD2. There are 18 residues in the CDR3. Germline-derived CDR1 and CDR2 are MNHEY and SMNVEV (reference sequence). The V segment lost 0 bases and the J segment 2 bases; nucleotides outside the gene matches: 12. The CDR3 sequence: CASSLSILAGRGAYEQYF. The CDR3 nucleotides are TGTGCCAGCAGTTTATCGATTTTAGCGGGGCGGGGGGCCTACGAGCAGTACTTC.

With respect to this clone: This CDR3 is also generated by other DNA sequences in the sample. The V gene is TRBV19, the J gene TRBJ2-7; D not certain. V lost 3 bases, J lost 3 bases, and 9 bases lay in between. This CDR3 spans 13 amino acids. The V gene's germline CDR1 is LNHDA and CDR2 SQIVND (reference sequence). CDR3 bases: TGTGCCAGTAGTATTCGGAACGGCTACGAGCAGTACTTC. It encodes CASSIRNGYEQYF.

The V gene is TRBV18, the J gene TRBJ2-5, with TRBD1 matching over 8 bases. V dropped 6 bases and J dropped 1; count of bases not matched to a gene: 4. The CDR3 loop spans 14 amino acids. Germline CDR1 is KGHSH and CDR2 is LQKENI. The CDR3 DNA follows: TGTGCCAGCTCTCACAGGGGGATCCAAGAGACCCAGTACTTC. Amino acid sequence: CASSHRGIQETQYF.

The chain carries TRBV28 and TRBJ2-3; 9 nucleotides agree with TRBD1. The CDR3 contains 15 residues. Germline V CDR1 and CDR2: MDHEN, SYDVKM. V lost 4 bases, J lost 3 bases, and 5 bases stayed unmatched. In DNA form, the CDR3 reads TGTGCCAGCAGTTCCTCCGGGACAGGGACAGATACGCAGTATTTT. Translating gives CASSSSGTGTDTQYF.

This clone showed up just a few times. CDR3 in amino acids: CATQLPPYGYTF. CDR3 DNA sequence: TGTGCCACCCAGCTCCCACCTTATGGCTACACCTTC. J is TRBJ1-2 and V is TRBV15; D not certain. V lost 8 bases, J lost 5 bases, and 12 bases lay in between. Germline lookup yields CDR1 LNHNV and CDR2 YYDKDF (reference sequence). The CDR3 totals 12 residues.

In regard to this clone: The junction departs from the called germline gene at one end, perhaps through a read error. V and J are TRBV6-5 and TRBJ1-2; TRBD1 matches at 8 bases. This CDR3 contains 15 residues. Germline lookup yields CDR1 MNHEY and CDR2 SVGAGI. For the CDR3, the DNA is TGTGCCAGCAGTTCCAGAGGGGGGGGACAGGCTGGCGACACCTTC. The encoded protein is CASSSRGGGQAGDTF.

The J gene is TRBJ2-3, the V gene TRBV20-1; possible D gene TRBD1, 5 bases. V was pared by 6 bases and J by 5 bases, with 9 bases between. Germline-derived CDR1 and CDR2 are DFQATT and SNEGSKA (reference sequence). The CDR3 has 11 residues. CDR3: CSAQTGDTQYF. The DNA for the CDR3 is TGCAGTGCGCAAACAGGAGATACGCAGTATTTT.

Notes on this clone: The junction differs from germline at one of its ends, possibly a read error. V and J are TRBV5-6 and TRBJ2-1; 9 bases match TRBD2. CDR1 is SGHDT and CDR2 is YYEEEE in the germline V gene. This CDR3 contains 16 residues. CDR3 bases: TGTGCCAGCCGCTTGGAGGGCGGGGGGGCCTCCAATGAGCAGTTCTTC. Protein sequence: CASRLEGGGASNEQFF.

The rearrangement uses TRBV14 and TRBJ2-3; D call uncertain. The ends were cut back, 4 bases at V and 8 bases at J, with 10 bases in the middle. Germline V gives CDR1 SGHDN, CDR2 FVKESK. The CDR3 spans 12 residues. The CDR3 region has the DNA TGTGCCAGCAGCCCCATCATGGGTACGCAGTATTTT. It is translated as CASSPIMGTQYF. The full variable domain, rest sourced from reference TRBV14 and TRBJ2-3, is EAGVTQFPSHSVIEKGQTVTLRCDPISGHDNLYWYRRVMGKEIKFLLHFVKESKQDESGMPNNRFLAERTGGTYSTLKVQPAELEDSGVYFCASSPIMGTQYFGPGTRLTVL.

The rearrangement joins TRBV5-1 to TRBJ1-3; D not certain. The CDR3 is 16 residues long. Germline CDR1 and CDR2: SGHRS and YFSETQ. V was shortened by 4 bases and J by 1 base, with 15 bases between the two germline ends. CDR3: CASSLTLQNSGNTIYF. For the CDR3, the DNA is TGCGCCAGCAGCCTAACCCTCCAAAATTCTGGAAACACCATATATTTT.

The V call is TRBV5-5, the J call TRBJ2-7; no clear D. Per germline, CDR1 SGHKS and CDR2 YYEKEE (reference sequence). The CDR3 runs 14 residues. Trimming removed 1 base from V and 1 base from J, with 9 bases in between. CDR3 bases: TGTGCCAGCAGCTTGACCGCTAATTCCTACGAGCAGTACTTC. Protein sequence: CASSLTANSYEQYF.

The V gene is TRBV6-1, the J gene TRBJ2-2; D might be TRBD2 (5 bases). Per the germline V gene, CDR1 is MNHNS and CDR2 is SASEGT. The germline V and J ends were trimmed by 8 bases and 3 bases, with 13 bases remaining between them. CDR3 size: 14 residues. The CDR3 bases are TGTGCCAGCCTTAGTGGGGAGTACACCGGGGAGCTGTTTTTT. Amino acids: CASLSGEYTGELFF.

The V call is TRBV19, the J call TRBJ1-5, with D maybe TRBD1 (6 bases). The V and J ends lost 4 bases and 3 bases respectively, with 28 bases between them. The CDR3 has 20 amino acids. From germline, CDR1 is LNHDA and CDR2 SQIVND (reference sequence). The CDR3 region is CASSRGGGGRFFGLNQPQHF. CDR3 DNA: TGTGCCAGTAGTAGGGGTGGGGGGGGCCGGTTTTTCGGCCTCAATCAGCCCCAGCATTTT.

This clone appeared a few times. This chain connects TRBV5-8 to TRBJ1-3; no definite D call. The ends were cut back, 2 bases at V and 4 bases at J, with 4 bases in the middle. CDR3 length: 12 amino acids. Germline V gene lookup returns CDR1 SGHTS and CDR2 YDEGEE. CDR3 nucleotide sequence: TGTGCCAGCAGCTTCCAGGGAAACACCATATATTTT. Amino acids: CASSFQGNTIYF.

V and J are TRBV13 and TRBJ1-1, with a possible D match to TRBD1 (5 bases). V shed 3 bases and J shed 4 bases, with 15 bases lying between them. CDR3 length: 15 residues. Germline values: CDR1 PRHDT, CDR2 FYEKMQ (reference sequence). The DNA for the CDR3 is TGTGCCAGCAGCTTTCGGGGCTCTGGGGGCACTGAAGCTTTCTTT. The encoded protein is CASSFRGSGGTEAFF.

The chain couples TRBV7-2 to TRBJ1-2; 11 positions agree with TRBD1. V was clipped by 5 bases and J by 3 bases; unmatched bases: 8. This CDR3 has 16 amino acids. The germline CDR1 and CDR2 sequences are SGHTA and FQGNSA. CDR3 sequence (DNA): TGTGCCAGCAGCCGACGGACAGGGGGCGATGACTATGGCTACACCTTC. Translated, it gives CASSRRTGGDDYGYTF.

The chain combines TRBV6-1 with TRBJ2-3, with 7 positions matching TRBD1. Trimming cost V 8 bases and J 2 bases; bases outside gene matches: 4. The CDR3 has 13 amino acids. Germline V gene data show CDR1 as MNHNS and CDR2 as SASEGT. Here the CDR3 DNA reads TGTGCCAGCGGGGGACAGCACACAGATACGCAGTATTTT. Residues: CASGGQHTDTQYF.

The chain uses TRBV27 and TRBJ1-1; tentative D call: TRBD1 (5 bases). The CDR3 length is 15 residues. CDR1 is MNHEY, CDR2 SMNVEV, per germline (reference sequence). With 2 bases removed from V and 4 bases from J, the gap between germline ends came to 14 bases. The CDR3 reads CASSLSRQSGTEAFF. For the CDR3, the DNA is TGTGCCAGCAGTTTAAGTCGACAGAGTGGCACTGAAGCTTTCTTT.

The chain couples TRBV12-5 to TRBJ2-3; 8 nucleotides agree with TRBD1. The junction had 8 bases not matched to a gene; V was cut back by 6 bases and J by 0 bases. The germline V gene encodes CDR1 LGHNT and CDR2 FRNRAP. The CDR3 has 16 amino acids. The CDR3 region is CASGPGTGSSTDTQYF. In nucleotides, the CDR3 is TGTGCTAGTGGCCCTGGGACAGGCTCTAGCACAGATACGCAGTATTTT.

This clone was seen only a few times. CDR3 nucleotide sequence: TGTGCCAGCAGTGATCCGACAGACTATGGCTACACCTTC. Translating it yields CASSDPTDYGYTF. The rearrangement uses TRBV6-1 and TRBJ1-2, with TRBD1 as a possible D gene (5 bases). Per the germline V gene, CDR1 is MNHNS and CDR2 is SASEGT. Trimming stripped 3 bases from V and 3 bases from J, with 8 bases between. CDR3 length: 13 amino acids.

The rearrangement links TRBV5-4 to TRBJ1-3; D gene ambiguous. Trimming took 2 bases from V and 2 from J, leaving 17 bases between them. The CDR3 totals 17 residues. Germline CDR1 and CDR2: SGHNT and YYREEE (reference sequence). DNA for the CDR3: TGTGCCAGCAGCTTTCGTATGGGGTTGGGAACTGGAAACACCATATATTTT. Its protein product is CASSFRMGLGTGNTIYF.